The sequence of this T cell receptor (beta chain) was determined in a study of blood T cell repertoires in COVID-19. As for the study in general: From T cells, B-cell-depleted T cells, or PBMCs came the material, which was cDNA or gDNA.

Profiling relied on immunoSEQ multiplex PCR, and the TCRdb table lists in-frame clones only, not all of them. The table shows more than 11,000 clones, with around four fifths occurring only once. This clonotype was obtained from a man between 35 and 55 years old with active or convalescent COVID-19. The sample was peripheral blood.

The CDR3 sequence is CASSPRGAGNQPQHF. The CDR3 DNA is TGTGCCAGCAGCCCCCGGGGGGCTGGAAATCAGCCCCAGCATTTT. This rearrangement joins TRBV7-2 to TRBJ1-5; maybe TRBD1 (6 bases). CDR1 and CDR2 (germline): SGHTA, FQGNSA. Trimming took 5 bases from V and 4 from J, leaving 15 bases between them. This CDR3 has 15 amino acids.